This TCR beta chain was recovered during a study of neoadjuvant anti-PD-1 for oral cavity cancer. Across the study: Patients without progression received a fourth nivolumab dose around day 43, then surgical resection on days 50-56. Findings of the study overall: Treg/Th17 ratio rose with pretreatment blood and fell with post-treatment tumor TCRbeta clonality.

Produced via immunoSEQ multiplex PCR; TCRdb's table is partial and in-frame only. The table has over 10,000 clones, about 63% seen once. Concerning this clone: Its antigen is as yet unknown.

Sequenced material: PBMCs, taken before nivolumab (anti-PD-1) treatment. The TCR originated in a person aged 40 to 85 with oral cavity squamous cell carcinoma.

Here the CDR3 reads CSVGGQQETQYF. In DNA form, the CDR3 reads TGCAGCGTTGGAGGTCAACAAGAGACCCAGTACTTC. The chain uses TRBV29-1 and TRBJ2-5; D is uncertain. Per germline, CDR1 SQVTM and CDR2 ANQGSEA. The CDR3 has 12 residues. With 4 bases removed from V and 2 bases from J, the gap between germline ends came to 8 bases.